Listed below are T cell receptor beta chains from one sample, sequenced in a study of blood T cell repertoires in COVID-19. Produced via immunoSEQ multiplex PCR; TCRdb's table is partial and in-frame only. The table has 200,000 to 300,000 clones, about four fifths seen once. Sequenced material: peripheral blood. All receptors come from an elderly woman with COVID-19, enrolled during active disease. Both conserved end residues are part of each CDR3. D genes are given only for firm matches. Not every row has a clone size; where given, it reads once, few, many or a size class.

CASGLVLRASTDTQYF	TGTGCTAGTGGTTTGGTATTGCGGGCTAGCACAGATACGCAGTATTTT	NA	TRBV12-5	NA	TRBJ2-3
CASTFVREQFF	TGTGCCAGCACTTTCGTCCGTGAGCAGTTCTTC	NA	TRBV28	NA	TRBJ2-1
CSVEGDRESHNEQFF	TGCAGCGTTGAAGGAGACAGGGAGTCCCACAATGAGCAGTTCTTC	NA	TRBV29-1	TRBD1	TRBJ2-1
CASQKGGGMGEKLFF	TGTGCCAGTCAAAAAGGGGGGGGCATGGGTGAAAAACTGTTTTTT	NA	TRBV28	NA	TRBJ1-4
CASSSGRGRGNTIYF	TGTGCCAGCAGCTCCGGGCGTGGGAGGGGAAACACCATATATTTT	NA	TRBV9	NA	TRBJ1-3
CASSRLASNTGELFF	TGTGCCAGTAGTAGACTAGCATCGAACACCGGGGAGCTGTTTTTT	few	TRBV19	TRBD2	TRBJ2-2
CASSQDGAGETQYF	TGTGCCAGCAGCCAAGATGGAGCGGGAGAGACCCAGTACTTC	NA	TRBV3-1/TRBV3-2	NA	TRBJ2-5
CASSFWTSNTGELFF	TGCGCCAGCAGCTTCTGGACTAGTAACACCGGGGAGCTGTTTTTT	NA	TRBV5-1	TRBD2	TRBJ2-2
CASSRGGHYGYTF	TGTGCCAGTAGTAGGGGGGGACACTATGGCTACACCTTC	NA	TRBV19	NA	TRBJ1-2
CASSQDIVGGGSNQPQHF	TGCGCCAGCAGCCAAGATATCGTGGGTGGAGGTAGCAATCAGCCCCAGCATTTT	NA	TRBV4-3	NA	TRBJ1-5
CASSSRTGVNTEAFF	TGTGCCAGCAGTTCCCGGACAGGGGTGAACACTGAAGCTTTCTTT	NA	TRBV6-5	TRBD1	TRBJ1-1
CASSSAFSQTITGELFF	TGTGCCAGCAGCTCTGCGTTTTCCCAGACTATCACCGGGGAGCTGTTTTTT	NA	TRBV9	NA	TRBJ2-2
CAWRGQSLGEAFF	TGTGCCTGGAGGGGGCAGTCGCTTGGTGAAGCTTTCTTT	few	TRBV30	NA	TRBJ1-1
CATSFGQEETQYF	TGTGCCACCAGTTTCGGACAGGAGGAGACCCAGTACTTC	NA	TRBV24-1	TRBD1	TRBJ2-5
CASSPSGGQNQPQHF	TGTGCCAGCTCACCAAGCGGGGGGCAGAATCAGCCCCAGCATTTT	NA	TRBV18	NA	TRBJ1-5
CASSLQGPGLHEQYF	TGTGCCAGCAGCCTACAGGGGCCGGGTCTCCACGAGCAGTACTTC	NA	TRBV5-5	TRBD1	TRBJ2-7
CATQGARGGYEQYF	TGTGCCACTCAGGGGGCGCGGGGAGGTTACGAGCAGTACTTC	NA	TRBV6-5	TRBD1	TRBJ2-7
CASSQASQGRNYGYTF	TGCGCCAGCAGCCAAGCATCACAGGGGCGCAACTATGGCTACACCTTC	NA	TRBV4-1	TRBD1	TRBJ1-2
CASSPTSGAEGIQYF	TGTGCCAGCTCACCGACTAGCGGGGCGGAGGGCATTCAGTACTTC	NA	TRBV18	TRBD2	TRBJ2-4
CASKIGNQPQHF	TGTGCCTCCAAAATTGGCAATCAGCCCCAGCATTTT	NA	TRBV3-1/TRBV3-2	NA	TRBJ1-5
CASAVTSGYEQYF	TGTGCCAGCGCCGTGACTAGCGGCTACGAGCAGTACTTC	NA	TRBV19	TRBD2	TRBJ2-7
CASSLNRGVGELFF	TGTGCCAGCAGTTTGAACAGGGGAGTCGGGGAGCTGTTTTTT	NA	TRBV28	TRBD1	TRBJ2-2
CASSPRMEGQAFF	TGTGCCAGTAGCCCGAGAATGGAGGGGCAGGCTTTCTTT	NA	TRBV19	NA	TRBJ1-1
CASSWTNEETQYF	TGTGCCAGCAGCTGGACTAACGAAGAGACCCAGTACTTC	NA	TRBV11-3	NA	TRBJ2-5
CASSLDRASGNTIYF	TGTGCCAGCAGTCTCGACAGAGCTTCTGGAAACACCATATATTTT	NA	TRBV4-2	NA	TRBJ1-3
CASSAQPLARTDTQYF	TGTGCCAGCAGCGCGCAGCCCCTAGCTAGGACGGATACGCAGTATTTT	NA	TRBV9	NA	TRBJ2-3
CASRITRGWMSSYNEQFF	TGTGCCAGCAGAATAACTAGGGGGTGGATGAGCTCCTACAATGAGCAGTTCTTC	NA	TRBV27	NA	TRBJ2-1
CASSLIDYEQYF	TGTGCCAGCAGCTTGATAGACTACGAGCAGTACTTC	NA	TRBV5-6	NA	TRBJ2-7
CASSYGTGEETQYF	TGTGCCAGCAGTTACGGAACAGGGGAGGAGACCCAGTACTTC	NA	TRBV6-6	TRBD1	TRBJ2-5
CSVEDDEKLFF	TGCAGCGTTGAAGACGATGAAAAACTGTTTTTT	NA	TRBV29-1	NA	TRBJ1-4
CASSVGGLTSEKLFF	TGTGCCAGCAGCGTAGGCGGTCTAACGAGCGAAAAACTGTTTTTT	NA	TRBV9	NA	TRBJ1-4
CASMREGLKNQPQHF	TGTGCCAGCATGCGGGAGGGGCTCAAGAATCAGCCCCAGCATTTT	NA	TRBV6-6	NA	TRBJ1-5
CASMGAVPPPETQYF	TGTGCCAGCATGGGGGCAGTCCCACCTCCAGAGACCCAGTACTTC	NA	TRBV21-1	NA	TRBJ2-5
CSASPGGYGYTF	TGCAGTGCTAGTCCAGGGGGCTATGGCTACACCTTC	NA	TRBV20-1	TRBD1	TRBJ1-2
CASSRRGGYTEAFF	TGTGCCAGCAGCCGTAGGGGGGGATACACTGAAGCTTTCTTT	NA	TRBV7-2	NA	TRBJ1-1
CASSSEARTGRGYTF	TGTGCCAGCAGCTCTGAGGCCCGGACAGGGCGAGGCTACACCTTC	NA	TRBV7-9	TRBD1	TRBJ1-2
CAWSGGLNEKTQYF	TGTGCCTGGAGTGGAGGACTGAACGAAAAGACCCAGTACTTC	once	TRBV30	NA	TRBJ2-5
CASSPLQGQTSYEQYF	TGTGCCAGCTCACCCCTCCAGGGACAAACCTCCTACGAGCAGTACTTC	NA	TRBV18	NA	TRBJ2-7
CASSKVGDRSTECEQYF	TGTGCCAGCAGCAAAGTGGGAGACCGATCTACGGAGTGCGAGCAGTACTTC	NA	TRBV21-1	NA	TRBJ2-7
CASTFRGRAGTDTQYF	TGTGCCAGCACCTTTCGCGGGAGGGCCGGGACAGATACGCAGTATTTT	NA	TRBV27	TRBD2	TRBJ2-3
CASSSQGVVHGYTF	TGTGCCAGCAGCTCCCAGGGGGTCGTACATGGCTACACCTTC	NA	TRBV5-4	TRBD1	TRBJ1-2
CATSRAIRRTFNQPQHF	TGTGCCACCAGCAGAGCGATCAGGAGGACCTTCAATCAGCCCCAGCATTTT	NA	TRBV15	NA	TRBJ1-5
CASSNDRDQPQHF	TGTGCCAGCAGTAACGACAGGGATCAGCCCCAGCATTTT	NA	TRBV6-5	TRBD1	TRBJ1-5